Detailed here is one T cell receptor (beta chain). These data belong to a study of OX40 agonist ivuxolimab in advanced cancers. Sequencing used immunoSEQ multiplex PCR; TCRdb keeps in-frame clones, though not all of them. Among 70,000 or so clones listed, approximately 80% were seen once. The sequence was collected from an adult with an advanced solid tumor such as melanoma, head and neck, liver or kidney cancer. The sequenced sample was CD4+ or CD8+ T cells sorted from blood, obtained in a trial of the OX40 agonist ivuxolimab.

This CDR3 is CASSSGRPPYEQYF. In DNA, the CDR3 is TGTGCCAGCAGTTCGGGACGGCCTCCCTACGAGCAGTACTTC. V gene TRBV28 combines with J gene TRBJ2-7; the D gene could be TRBD1 or TRBD2 (5 bases each). V was pared by 4 bases and J by 2 bases, with 12 bases between. The germline gives CDR1 MDHEN, CDR2 SYDVKM. CDR3 length: 14 amino acids.